This TCR beta chain was sequenced for a study of cytomegalovirus exposure and HLA in healthy donors. Study results and caveats: What was likely a sequencing artifact was a cluster of highly shared sequence variants. Reportedly, diagnosis of cytomegalovirus status by the classifier showed high specificity and sensitivity. In a later analysis, at a false discovery rate of 0.05, about 17,000 TCR beta sequences matched HLA alleles.

The primer mix had 60 Vbeta and 13 Jbeta primers. Original handling: As a later analysis found, there were 80 million to 90 million unique TCR beta chains, of which 8.5 million to 14 million were shared. The method was immunoSEQ multiplex PCR; TCRdb's version includes in-frame clones alone and lacks a portion of them. For V, J and clone size, that table is used; D and trimming come from the DNA. The sample lists approximately 150,000 clones, over 65% occurring once. J gave up 6 bases and V 4 bases, and 3 bases lay outside the gene matches. Germline loops: CDR1 MNHNS, CDR2 SASEGT. The CDR3 contains 13 residues. Notes on this clone: Antigen specificity is unknown. Within the sample, other DNA sequences also encode this same CDR3.

V is TRBV6-1 and J is TRBJ1-2, with TRBD1 matching 9 bases. The source is a man between 18 and 29 years old in good health and CMV-seropositive. The specimen sequenced was PBMCs. Here the CDR3 reads CASSADRGNGYTF. The CDR3 nucleotides are TGTGCCAGCAGTGCCGACAGGGGGAATGGCTACACCTTC.